The 10 T cell receptor beta chains presented below share a single source sample, sequenced in a study of regulatory T cells in long-lasting Graves disease. The time point was: persistent/refractory GD, antithyroid drugs over 5 years with positive TRAb. PBMC-derived RNA was used for the TCR library. Relying on iRepertoire HTBI primers and Arm-PCR of CDR3 regions, the team built TCR beta libraries. TCRdb re-called the multiplex PCR reads with MiXCR, one entry per CDR3 protein. The sample lists about 460,000 distinct CDR3 sequences, approximately 22% occurring once. Sequences were derived from peripheral blood mononuclear cells (PBMCs), sampled when the disease was refractory, from a patient treated with antithyroid drugs. The receptors originated from a female donor with Graves disease.

The rearrangement uses TRBV20-1 and TRBJ1-2; D is ambiguous. Germline V lookup: CDR1 DFQATT, CDR2 SNEGSKA (reference sequence). Trimming stripped 5 bases from V and 3 bases from J, with 10 bases between. There are 12 residues in the CDR3. The CDR3 coding sequence is TGCAGTGCTCCCCCGGTGGACTATGGCTACACCTTC. Translated, it gives CSAPPVDYGYTF.

The chain carries TRBV6-1 and TRBJ2-1; D may be TRBD1 or TRBD2 (5 bases each). The CDR3 has 12 residues. The germline V and J ends were trimmed by 6 bases and 8 bases, with 11 bases remaining between them. CDR1 MNHNS and CDR2 SASEGT come from the germline V gene. CDR3 nucleotides: TGTGCCAGCAGCAGGGACCCCCATGAGCAGTTCTTC. Protein sequence: CASSRDPHEQFF.

V is TRBV7-9 and J is TRBJ1-5, with D perhaps matching TRBD1 (5 bases). Germline assignment: CDR1 SEHNR and CDR2 FQNEAQ (reference sequence). This CDR3 spans 14 amino acids. V shed 3 bases and J shed 5 bases, with 11 bases lying between them. CDR3 sequence (DNA): TGTGCCAGCAGCTTGGGGACCAACTATCAGCCCCAGCATTTT. Its protein is CASSLGTNYQPQHF.

In its sample, this clonotype was seen many times. DNA of the CDR3: TGTGCCAGCACCTGGGGTGGTTACACTGAAGCTTTCTTT. Its translation: CASTWGGYTEAFF. The chain is built from TRBV2 and TRBJ1-1; D is ambiguous. The CDR3 loop spans 13 amino acids. V gave up 7 bases and J gave up 3 bases, with 12 bases separating them. CDR1 and CDR2 (germline): SNHLY, FYNNEI.

This clonotype was observed a handful of times. Mismatch with germline at one junction end may stem from a read error. This chain links TRBV7-7 with TRBJ2-2, with D tentatively TRBD2 (5 bases). In germline, CDR1 is SSHAT, CDR2 FNYEAQ (reference sequence). The CDR3 loop spans 14 amino acids. CDR3 amino acids: CASSLLMGSGELFF. As DNA, the CDR3 is TGTGCTAGCAGCTTATTGATGGGGAGCGGGGAGCTGTTTTTT.

This clonotype was seen many times. This sequence joins TRBV12-5 and TRBJ2-7, with D perhaps TRBD2 (5 bases). This CDR3 region has 11 residues. CDR1 LGHNT and CDR2 FRNRAP come from the germline V gene. The V gene lost 7 bases and the J gene lost 5 bases, with 9 bases spanning the gap. The CDR3 here is CASASGDEQYF. The CDR3 DNA reads as TGTGCTAGTGCTTCCGGGGACGAGCAGTACTTC.

This clonotype was counted ten times or more. The chain employs TRBV7-2 and TRBJ1-2; D is uncertain. The CDR3 length is 12 residues. The V end was cut by 4 bases, the J end by 5 bases, with 8 bases between. The germline CDR1 and CDR2 sequences are SGHTA and FQGNSA. The CDR3 reads CASSSELYGYTF. The CDR3 DNA follows: TGTGCCAGCAGCTCAGAGCTATATGGCTACACCTTC.

This clonotype was detected ten times or more. The chain employs TRBV6-5 and TRBJ2-7, with D possibly matching TRBD1 (6 bases). V shed 2 bases and J shed 2 bases, with 10 bases lying between them. The CDR3 contains 14 residues. In germline, CDR1 is MNHEY, CDR2 SVGAGI. The chain's CDR3 is CASSYPGQPYEQYF. CDR3 bases: TGTGCCAGCAGTTACCCAGGACAGCCCTACGAGCAGTACTTC.

This clonotype was observed at least ten times. The chain is built from TRBV28 and TRBJ1-5, with 8 bases matching TRBD1. Per germline, CDR1 MDHEN and CDR2 SYDVKM. The CDR3 runs to 22 residues. J was trimmed by 0 bases and V by 6 bases; bases with no gene match: 25. CDR3 loop: CASSSAYIPGQVYPHSNQPQHF. The CDR3 DNA is TGTGCCAGCAGCTCTGCCTACATCCCGGGACAGGTTTACCCTCATAGCAATCAGCCCCAGCATTTT.

V usage is TRBV6-1 and J usage is TRBJ2-1; D might be TRBD2 (7 bases). The germline CDR1 and CDR2 sequences are MNHNS and SASEGT. Trimming pared 6 bases from V and 5 bases from J, leaving 17 bases between. CDR3 length equals 15 residues. This chain's CDR3 is CASSPGGRDHNEQFF. Here the CDR3 DNA reads TGTGCCAGCAGCCCCGGGGGGCGGGACCACAATGAGCAGTTCTTC.